This T cell receptor beta chain was retrieved from a study of ipilimumab plus nivolumab after autologous stem cell transplantation listed by TCRdb under 2021. A note on the overall study: A median of 5 ipilimumab doses and 7 or 8 nivolumab doses was received by trial patients. Patients in the myeloma cohort were either high-risk and transplant-naive or had relapsed within 3 years of a first autologous transplant. Patients in the trial were undergoing autologous transplant and had high-risk diffuse large B cell lymphoma, mature T cell lymphoma, or multiple myeloma. The intent-to-treat population of the trial consisted of roughly 38 patients.

The CDR3 starts with the cysteine, ends with the phenylalanine, and has 13 residues. Only the CDR3 DNA is retained, 39 bases long and in frame from the first base. Trimming costs V 4 bases and J 3 bases, and their ends lie 10 bases apart. CDR1 and CDR2 were assigned from the germline V gene as MGHRA and YSYEKL. Library generation was performed with the immunoSEQ multiplex PCR assay. TCRdb provides this immuneACCESS table in a form limited to in-frame rearrangements. Some clones are lacking; in checked studies, under half of them reflect an unresolved V gene, and why the rest are absent is not known. The sample table contains about 6,300 clones; only one count was recorded for 85% to 90% of them. The ten largest clones represent roughly 5.1% of the sample. As to this clone: Its antigen is unknown. Base qualities are not provided; no much larger clone lies one nucleotide away.

Overall study outcomes, separate from this receptor: Combined checkpoint inhibition appeared tolerable as post-transplant consolidation, according to the authors' conclusion. The authors stated that profiles of the T cell receptor repertoire, regulatory T cell phenotype and gut microbiota provided a biologic rationale for studying this approach further.

Ipilimumab was given at 1 mg/kg intravenously on day 1 of selected weeks, and checkpoint therapy started 14 to 28 days after autologous transplant. Nivolumab was administered at 3 mg/kg intravenously on day 1 of weeks 1, 4, 7, 10, and every two weeks through week 26. Combined checkpoint inhibition with ipilimumab and nivolumab as consolidation after autologous stem cell transplantation was tested in a Phase Ib clinical trial. This TCR came from a female donor with multiple myeloma. The sample here was PBMCs, taken in a trial of ipilimumab plus nivolumab as post-transplant consolidation. The rearrangement joined TRBV4-1 to TRBJ2-7, with the identity of the D gene unclear. The CDR3: CASSPGPDYEQYF. The DNA is TGCGCCAGCAGCCCTGGACCCGACTACGAGCAGTACTTC.